This TCR beta chain was sequenced in a study of CD8 T cells in Susac syndrome (dated by TCRdb to between 2017 and 2020). About the full investigation: Of the Susac syndrome patients who were sequenced, over five had clinically active disease and roughly eight were in clinical remission. At the time of blood withdrawal, Susac syndrome patients were either therapy-naive, taking corticosteroids (with some also receiving IVIg), or on IVIg alone. Repertoire sequencing was used to test whether CD8+ T cell activation and differentiation in Susac syndrome was antigen driven.

Study-wide findings and limitations: In patients with Susac syndrome, the CD4+ T cell repertoire showed no detectable clonal expansion. The TCR sequencing and HLA analysis was acknowledged to have included a relatively small number of individuals.

Peripheral blood CD8+ and CD4+ T cells from healthy donors, Susac syndrome patients and multiple sclerosis patients were profiled using high-throughput TCR beta sequencing. The Susac syndrome patients fulfilled recently defined diagnostic criteria for either definite or probable disease. CD8+ TEMRA cells were enriched by FACS, while bulk CD8+ and CD4+ T cells were purified by magnetic negative isolation. Blood was collected in EDTA tubes and processed within 24 hours, with PBMCs isolated through density gradient centrifugation. PBMCs intended for TCR sequencing were frozen in liquid nitrogen and were later thawed in a 37 degrees C water bath. The sorted or isolated CD4+, CD8+ and CD8+ TEMRA cells had a purity of 90% or higher. Of note for this clonotype: This receptor's antigen is unknown. One base away there is no much larger clone; base qualities are not given.

The CDR3 covers 19 residues, taking in both the cysteine and the phenylalanine. Of the read, only the CDR3 DNA is kept; its 57 bases are in frame from base 1. CDR1 is given as SGHDN and CDR2 as FVKESK, both from the germline V gene. V ends up 2 bases short and J 0 bases short, with an unmatched junction base count of 8. RNA was extracted using the RNeasy kit, and roughly 0.5 to 1 microgram was reverse transcribed with random hexamers. TCR beta CDR3 regions were amplified with the immunoSEQ multiplex PCR assay covering 54 Vbeta and 13 Jbeta segments. PCR amplification bias was corrected using a synthetic template baseline for primer optimization and computational correction. The original pipeline was this. Reads were annotated to V, D and J genes according to IMGT and were analyzed with immunoSEQ Analyzer, with only productive sequences retained. To calculate clonality, Shannon entropy was normalized by log2 of the number of productive unique sequences and then subtracted from one. For each patient and control, public and private clones were evaluated within the 100 most prevalent clones. A clone was defined as Susac-specific if it was absent from the healthy and MS cohorts, from roughly 1,000 published viral clones and from other ImmuneACCESS disease sequences. TCRdb reprocessed the public reads (quality trimming at Q25 with fastp, clone calling with MiXCR) and kept in-frame beta chains. Rows matching on CDR3 protein sequence are summarized as one entry with the most common DNA and genes. The V and J calls follow TCRdb's processing rather than the paper's. For this sample the table gives about 150,000 distinct CDR3 sequences, of which 90% to 95% were detected only once. The top ten constitute roughly 0.16% of the sample.

This sequence uses TRBV14 and TRBJ2-6; 9 middle bases align to TRBD1. The sample taken for sequencing was CD4+ T cells from PBMCs. The receptor was derived from a human donor with Susac syndrome. The CDR3: CASSQMGTGRLSGANVLTF. The DNA reads TGTGCCAGCAGCCAAATGGGGACAGGGAGACTCTCTGGGGCCAACGTCCTGACTTTC.